This passage covers 32 T cell receptor beta chains from one sample sequenced in a study of response to subunit inactivated influenza vaccine. Each CDR3 protein gets one entry after TCRdb re-called the RT-PCR reads with MiXCR. This table has about 540,000 distinct CDR3 sequences, roughly 25% appearing once. These data also formed part of another study, on T cells expressing NK-cell markers. That paper notes: Synthesis of TCR beta cDNA relied on 5'RACE template switching carrying UMIs.

Specimen: CD4+ T cells sorted from PBMCs, collected approximately 13 days after vaccination. The origin of the receptors is a man aged 50 to 60 who received an inactivated influenza vaccine.

This clonotype appeared a few times. The chain has TRBV24-1 and TRBJ2-2; the D is unclear. Germline V gene lookup returns CDR1 KGHDR and CDR2 SFDVKD. Trimming left V 2 bases short and J 0 bases short, with 9 bases between. The CDR3 loop spans 16 amino acids. CDR3 DNA: TGTGCCACCAGTGATTCGGCAAGAGCGAACACCGGGGAGCTGTTTTTT. Its protein product is CATSDSARANTGELFF.

The chain is built from TRBV20-1 and TRBJ2-2, with a possible D match to TRBD2 (5 bases). CDR3 length: 16 amino acids. Germline-derived CDR1 and CDR2 are DFQATT and SNEGSKA (reference sequence). The V and J ends lost 3 bases and 1 base respectively, with 15 bases between them. CDR3 amino acids: CSASDYRLLNTGELFF. CDR3 bases: TGCAGTGCTAGCGACTACAGACTGTTGAACACCGGGGAGCTGTTTTTT.

The chain carries TRBV5-5 and TRBJ1-4, with 7 bases that match TRBD1. Germline CDR1 SGHKS, CDR2 YYEKEE (reference sequence). This CDR3 has 14 amino acids. V lost 3 bases and J lost 7; bases outside the gene matches: 6. The CDR3 nucleotides read TGTGCCAGCAGCTCGACAGGGAAGATTGAAAAACTGTTTTTT. This translates into CASSSTGKIEKLFF.

This rearrangement joins TRBV5-5 to TRBJ2-1; D not resolved. Trimming shortened V by 0 bases and J by 4 bases, and 11 bases separated the two germline ends. The CDR3 consists of 15 residues. The germline CDR1 and CDR2 sequences are SGHKS and YYEKEE (reference sequence). In nucleotides, the CDR3 is TGTGCCAGCAGCTTGGAAGCGAGATCTTACAATGAGCAGTTCTTC. Translated: CASSLEARSYNEQFF.

The chain uses TRBV5-1 and TRBJ2-3, with 9 bases that match TRBD2. Germline lookup yields CDR1 SGHRS and CDR2 YFSETQ. The V and J ends lost 7 bases and 3 bases, in that order; junction bases with no gene match: 3. CDR3 length: 13 residues. The CDR3: CASGLARTDTQYF. The DNA of the CDR3 is TGCGCCAGCGGACTAGCGAGAACAGATACGCAGTATTTT. The complete variable domain, with remaining parts taken from reference TRBV5-1 and TRBJ2-3, reads KAGVTQTPRYLIKTRGQQVTLSCSPISGHRSVSWYQQTPGQGLQFLFEYFSETQRNKGNFPGRFSGRQFSNSRSEMNVSTLELGDSALYLCASGLARTDTQYFGPGTRLTVL.

The table lists this clonotype with many counts. This sequence joins TRBV18 and TRBJ2-2; TRBD1 might be the D (5 bases). There are 15 residues in the CDR3. Per germline, CDR1 KGHSH and CDR2 LQKENI. The V and J ends lost 5 bases and 3 bases respectively, with 13 bases between them. The CDR3 protein is CASSEGDQYTGELFF. The CDR3 nucleotides read TGTGCCAGCTCAGAAGGGGATCAGTACACCGGGGAGCTGTTTTTT.

This clonotype was detected ten times or more. The chain couples TRBV25-1 to TRBJ2-7; D gene unclear. Trimming left V 0 bases short and J 6 bases short, with 9 bases between. The CDR3 is made up of 13 amino acids. Germline CDR1 reads MGHDK; CDR2 reads SYGVNS. The CDR3 bases are TGTGCCAGCAGTGAATACCGACTTGCCGAGCAGTACTTC. Translated: CASSEYRLAEQYF.

CDR3 amino acids: CSVPDINYGYTF. The CDR3 nucleotides read TGCAGCGTTCCTGACATTAACTATGGCTACACCTTC. The chain employs TRBV29-1 and TRBJ1-2; D not resolved. V lost 5 bases and J 1 base, leaving 8 bases between the germline ends. This CDR3 comprises 12 residues. Germline V gene lookup returns CDR1 SQVTM and CDR2 ANQGSEA.

The V gene is TRBV9, the J gene TRBJ1-5; 7 nucleotides line up with TRBD1. This CDR3 contains 14 residues. With 6 bases clipped from V and 4 bases from J, the junction kept 7 bases outside the gene matches. Germline CDR1 reads SGDLS; CDR2 reads YYNGEE. CDR3 loop: CASNRQGGNQPQHF. In DNA, the CDR3 is TGTGCCAGCAATCGACAGGGCGGGAATCAGCCCCAGCATTTT.

This clonotype has ten or more counts. The chain links TRBV18 to TRBJ1-1, with D maybe TRBD1 (5 bases). The V gene lost 3 bases and the J gene lost 3 bases, with 17 bases spanning the gap. Germline assignment: CDR1 KGHSH and CDR2 LQKENI. This CDR3 comprises 16 residues. The CDR3 reads CASSPGGGGVHTEAFF. The CDR3 nucleotides read TGTGCCAGCTCACCCGGGGGAGGAGGGGTGCACACTGAAGCTTTCTTT.

The count of this clonotype is one. The V and J genes are TRBV5-1 and TRBJ2-1; TRBD1 matches at 10 bases. J lost 3 bases, V lost 4 bases, and 4 bases had no gene match. This CDR3 has 15 amino acids. Germline assignment: CDR1 SGHRS and CDR2 YFSETQ. This chain's CDR3 is CASSDRDRGYNEQFF. In DNA form, the CDR3 reads TGCGCCAGCAGCGACCGGGACAGGGGCTACAATGAGCAGTTCTTC.

This clonotype has ten or more counts. The chain couples TRBV5-1 to TRBJ2-7; the match to TRBD1 covers 10 bases. J lost 2 bases, V lost 0 bases, and 2 bases had no gene match. The CDR3 has 15 residues. Per germline, CDR1 SGHRS and CDR2 YFSETQ. The CDR3 DNA is TGCGCCAGCAGCTTGGCGGGGACAGGGGCCTACGAGCAGTACTTC. Encoded protein: CASSLAGTGAYEQYF.

This chain uses TRBV15 with TRBJ2-2; D is perhaps TRBD1 (5 bases). V was shortened by 5 bases and J by 2 bases, with 15 bases between the two germline ends. CDR1 and CDR2 from the germline V gene are LNHNV and YYDKDF (reference sequence). The length of the CDR3 is 16 residues. DNA of the CDR3: TGTGCCACCAGCTATGGAAAGGGGATTAACACCGGGGAGCTGTTTTTT. Protein product: CATSYGKGINTGELFF.

V is TRBV20-1 and J is TRBJ2-1; TRBD1 matches at 7 bases. V shed 0 bases and J 7 bases; nucleotides not matched to a gene: 9. The germline V gene has CDR1 DFQATT and CDR2 SNEGSKA (reference sequence). The CDR3 extends over 15 amino acids. In nucleotides, the CDR3 is TGCAGTGCTAGAGACCCCAGGGGGTTCATTAATGAGCAGTTCTTC. It translates to CSARDPRGFINEQFF.

DNA of the CDR3: TGTGCCAGCAGCGCTAGTCCGGGGTCGGGCGGGGAGCTGTTTTTT. It codes for CASSASPGSGGELFF. This chain uses TRBV6-2 or TRBV6-3 with TRBJ2-2, with TRBD2 as a possible D gene (5 bases). The germline CDR1 and CDR2 sequences are MNHEY and SVGEGT. The CDR3 extends over 15 amino acids. Trimming stripped 6 bases from V and 7 bases from J, with 18 bases between.

The chain employs TRBV6-2 or TRBV6-3 and TRBJ2-3; 9 bases fit TRBD2. Germline lookup yields CDR1 MNHEY and CDR2 SVGEGT. The CDR3 is 14 amino acids. Losses at the gene ends were 6 bases for V and 3 bases for J; bases not matched to a gene: 4. The chain's CDR3 is CASRNSGGTDTQYF. CDR3 nucleotides: TGTGCCAGCAGGAATAGCGGGGGAACAGATACGCAGTATTTT.

This clonotype was seen a handful of times. The rearrangement links TRBV5-1 to TRBJ2-3; D possibly corresponds to TRBD1 (5 bases). CDR1 SGHRS and CDR2 YFSETQ come from the germline V gene. The germline V and J ends were trimmed by 4 bases and 2 bases, with 11 bases remaining between them. This CDR3 has 14 residues. The CDR3 bases are TGCGCCAGCAGCGATCGACAGTACACAGATACGCAGTATTTT. Residues: CASSDRQYTDTQYF. The variable domain in full, completed from reference TRBV5-1 and TRBJ2-3, reads KAGVTQTPRYLIKTRGQQVTLSCSPISGHRSVSWYQQTPGQGLQFLFEYFSETQRNKGNFPGRFSGRQFSNSRSEMNVSTLELGDSALYLCASSDRQYTDTQYFGPGTRLTVL.

This clonotype was detected only a few times. The chain joins TRBV20-1 to TRBJ2-1; D unclear. Germline V gene sequence: CDR1 DFQATT, CDR2 SNEGSKA (reference sequence). CDR3 length: 13 residues. Deletions cut 0 bases from V and 6 bases from J, with 9 bases between. The CDR3 loop reads CSARDFRGNEQFF. In DNA form, the CDR3 reads TGCAGTGCTAGAGATTTCCGAGGCAATGAGCAGTTCTTC.

This clonotype occurred a few times. The gene calls are TRBV20-1 and TRBJ2-5; tentative D call: TRBD1 (5 bases). The CDR3 covers 17 residues. Germline V gene data show CDR1 as DFQATT and CDR2 as SNEGSKA (reference sequence). Between the trimmed V and J ends, which lost 2 bases and 5 bases, there was a span of 24 bases. CDR3 loop: CSARPSSLRAARETQYF. CDR3 bases: TGCAGTGCTAGACCCAGCTCGCTCAGGGCCGCCAGGGAGACCCAGTACTTC.

This clonotype has a handful of counts. CDR3 sequence: CSVEDPASGRATETQYF. Here the CDR3 DNA reads TGCAGCGTTGAAGATCCGGCTAGCGGGAGGGCAACGGAGACCCAGTACTTC. This chain links TRBV29-1 with TRBJ2-5, with 12 bases identical to TRBD2. CDR1 is SQVTM, CDR2 ANQGSEA, per germline. The CDR3 has 17 residues. V lost 0 bases and J lost 5; bases outside the gene matches: 10.

This clonotype was picked up a small number of times. V gene TRBV20-1 combines with J gene TRBJ2-3; TRBD2 matches at 7 bases. The CDR3 is 16 residues long. J was trimmed by 2 bases and V by 2 bases; bases with no gene match: 10. Per germline, CDR1 DFQATT and CDR2 SNEGSKA (reference sequence). The DNA for the CDR3 is TGCAGTGCTAGACGGGAAGCGGGACTCCTCACAGATACGCAGTATTTT. Translated, it gives CSARREAGLLTDTQYF.

V usage is TRBV6-1 and J usage is TRBJ1-5, with D perhaps matching TRBD1 (5 bases). V lost 0 bases to trimming and J lost 6 bases, with 12 bases between them. Germline V gene sequence: CDR1 MNHNS, CDR2 SASEGT. The CDR3 totals 15 residues. CDR3 protein: CASSEAGPWGQPQHF. Written as DNA, the CDR3 is TGTGCCAGCAGTGAAGCGGGGCCGTGGGGTCAGCCCCAGCATTTT.

The chain combines TRBV6-5 with TRBJ2-1; 8 nucleotides match TRBD2. V lost 4 bases to trimming and J lost 8 bases; unmatched junction nucleotides: 10. This CDR3 is 15 amino acids long. Germline V lookup: CDR1 MNHEY, CDR2 SVGAGI. Written as DNA, the CDR3 is TGTGCCAGCAGTTCGTTGCGGACTAGCTTGGATGAGCAGTTCTTC. Amino acids: CASSSLRTSLDEQFF.

The DNA of the CDR3 is TGTGCCAGCAGTGTGCTGGGGGCAGATACGCAGTATTTT. Amino acids: CASSVLGADTQYF. The V and J genes are TRBV2 and TRBJ2-3; D possibly uses TRBD1 or TRBD2 (5 bases each). With 4 bases removed from V and 4 bases from J, the gap between germline ends came to 9 bases. This CDR3 region has 13 residues. Germline lookup yields CDR1 SNHLY and CDR2 FYNNEI.

Only a few counts were recorded for this clonotype. The chain couples TRBV20-1 to TRBJ1-2; 7 bases align to TRBD1. Trimming cost V 7 bases and J 6 bases; bases outside gene matches: 20. The CDR3 has 16 residues. Per the germline V gene, CDR1 is DFQATT and CDR2 is SNEGSKA (reference sequence). Here the CDR3 DNA reads TGCAGTGGGTTCGGCGTAAGGACAGGAAGGTTGGATGGCTACACCTTC. Amino acids: CSGFGVRTGRLDGYTF.

This clonotype was seen ten or more times. This chain connects TRBV12-3 or TRBV12-4 to TRBJ2-7, with D hard to call. V was trimmed by 1 base and J by 3 bases, leaving 10 bases between them. This CDR3 is 14 amino acids long. DNA of the CDR3: TGTGCCAGCAGTTTAGGGACCTTAAACTACGAGCAGTACTTC. It yields the protein CASSLGTLNYEQYF.

V is TRBV6-2 or TRBV6-3 and J is TRBJ1-5; 7 nucleotides match TRBD1. Looked up from germline, CDR1 is MNHEY and CDR2 is SVGEGT. The ends lost 5 bases at V and 6 bases at J; junction bases unmatched: 7. The CDR3 runs to 14 residues. The DNA of the CDR3 is TGTGCCAGCAGTCCGACAGGGATCAGTCAGCCCCAGCATTTT. Translated: CASSPTGISQPQHF.

Concerning this clonotype itself: One end of the junction does not line up with germline, which may come from a read error. This chain uses TRBV2 with TRBJ2-5, with D uncertain. The CDR3 sequence is 11 residues long. Germline CDR1 is SNHLY and CDR2 is FYNNEI. CDR3 residues: CASSVQENQYF. The CDR3 nucleotides are TGTGCCAGCAGTGTGCAAGAGAACCAGTACTTC.

This clonotype was observed a handful of times. V is TRBV2 and J is TRBJ2-5; possible D gene TRBD1, 6 bases. Trimming stripped 6 bases from V and 1 base from J, with 15 bases between. CDR1 and CDR2 (germline): SNHLY, FYNNEI. The CDR3 loop spans 15 amino acids. CDR3 sequence reads: CASSGYTGPQETQYF. CDR3 sequence (DNA): TGTGCCAGCAGCGGATATACAGGGCCCCAAGAGACCCAGTACTTC.

This clonotype has just a few counts. This sequence joins TRBV27 and TRBJ2-7; possible D gene TRBD1, 5 bases. Deletions cut 7 bases from V and 7 bases from J, with 17 bases between. This CDR3 contains 13 residues. Per the germline V gene, CDR1 is MNHEY and CDR2 is SMNVEV (reference sequence). In DNA form, the CDR3 reads TGTGCCAGCACATCTTCTACAGGTCGTGAGCAGTACTTC. Residues: CASTSSTGREQYF.

The rearrangement joins TRBV20-1 to TRBJ1-6, with 9 positions matching TRBD1. Trimming at V came to 6 bases and at J to 7 bases, leaving 7 bases not matched to a gene. The CDR3 covers 14 residues. Germline V CDR1 and CDR2: DFQATT, SNEGSKA (reference sequence). The CDR3 protein is CSASGTGNNSPLHF. DNA of the CDR3: TGCAGTGCGAGTGGGACAGGGAACAATTCACCCCTCCACTTT.

This clonotype has only one observation. A junction end diverges from the germline sequence, so it may reflect a read error. The chain couples TRBV7-2 to TRBJ1-1, with D unclear. Germline V CDR1 and CDR2: SGHTA, FQGNSA. The CDR3 covers 12 residues. The CDR3, as DNA: TGTGCCAGCAGCTTGGGGATCACTAAAGCTTTCTTT. Its translation: CASSLGITKAFF.